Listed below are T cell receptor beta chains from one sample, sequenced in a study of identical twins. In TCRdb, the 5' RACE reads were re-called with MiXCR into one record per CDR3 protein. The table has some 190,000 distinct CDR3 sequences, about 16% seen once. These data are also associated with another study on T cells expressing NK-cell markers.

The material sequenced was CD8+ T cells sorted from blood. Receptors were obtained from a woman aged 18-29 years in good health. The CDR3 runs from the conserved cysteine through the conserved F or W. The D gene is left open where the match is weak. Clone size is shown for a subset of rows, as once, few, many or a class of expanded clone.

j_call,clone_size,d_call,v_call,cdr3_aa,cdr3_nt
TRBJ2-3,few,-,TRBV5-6,CASISEGATDTQYF,TGTGCCAGCATCTCCGAGGGAGCAACAGATACGCAGTATTTT
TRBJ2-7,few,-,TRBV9,CASSPLDSSYEQYF,TGTGCCAGCAGCCCTCTGGATTCGTCCTACGAGCAGTACTTC
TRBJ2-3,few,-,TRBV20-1,CSASPDPSVRADTQYF,TGCAGTGCTAGCCCCGACCCCTCTGTGCGGGCAGATACGCAGTATTTT
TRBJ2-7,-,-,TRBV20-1,CSASPGQEQYF,TGCAGTGCTAGCCCCGGGCAGGAGCAGTACTTC
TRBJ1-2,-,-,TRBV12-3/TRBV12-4,CASSSPRVDGYTF,TGTGCCAGCAGTTCGCCGCGGGTTGATGGCTACACCTTC
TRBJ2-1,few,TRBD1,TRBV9,CASTSTGAYYNEQFF,TGTGCCAGCACCTCGACAGGGGCCTACTACAATGAGCAGTTCTTC
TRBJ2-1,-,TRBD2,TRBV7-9,CASSFGRRERMNEQFF,TGTGCCAGCAGCTTTGGGAGGCGGGAGAGGATGAATGAGCAGTTCTTC
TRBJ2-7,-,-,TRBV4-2,CASSPGHRPYEQYF,TGTGCCAGCAGCCCCGGACATAGGCCCTACGAGCAGTACTTC
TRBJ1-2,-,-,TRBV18,CASSSLGLDYGYTF,TGTGCCAGCTCATCACTGGGGTTGGACTATGGCTACACCTTC
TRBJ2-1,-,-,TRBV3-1,CASSQDLTARGFYNEQFF,TGTGCCAGCAGCCAAGATTTAACCGCGCGGGGCTTCTACAATGAGCAGTTCTTC
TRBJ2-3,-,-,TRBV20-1,CSARDVSAGDTDTQYF,TGCAGTGCTAGAGATGTCTCGGCCGGAGACACAGATACGCAGTATTTT
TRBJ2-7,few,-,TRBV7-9,CASISGESYEQYF,TGTGCCAGCATCTCCGGGGAATCCTACGAGCAGTACTTC
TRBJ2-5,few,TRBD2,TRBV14,CASSPLMAGEETQYF,TGTGCCAGCAGCCCCCTGATGGCGGGGGAAGAGACCCAGTACTTC
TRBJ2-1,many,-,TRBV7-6,CASSSGAYNEQFF,TGTGCCAGCAGCTCGGGAGCCTACAATGAGCAGTTCTTC
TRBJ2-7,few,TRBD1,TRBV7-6,CASSARDSTYEQYF,TGTGCCAGCAGCGCTAGGGACAGTACCTACGAGCAGTACTTC
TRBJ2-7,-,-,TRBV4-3,CASSQDYGQKKGYEQYF,TGCGCCAGCAGCCAAGATTATGGGCAGAAGAAAGGTTACGAGCAGTACTTC
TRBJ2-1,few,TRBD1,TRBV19,CASKDRAYNEQFF,TGTGCCAGTAAGGACAGGGCCTACAATGAGCAGTTCTTC
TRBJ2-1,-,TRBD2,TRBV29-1,CSVGGRGPPGEQFF,TGCAGCGTGGGGGGGAGGGGACCCCCTGGTGAGCAGTTCTTC
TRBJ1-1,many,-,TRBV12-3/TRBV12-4,CASSLAFTVSEAFF,TGTGCCAGCAGTTTAGCGTTTACGGTTTCTGAAGCTTTCTTT